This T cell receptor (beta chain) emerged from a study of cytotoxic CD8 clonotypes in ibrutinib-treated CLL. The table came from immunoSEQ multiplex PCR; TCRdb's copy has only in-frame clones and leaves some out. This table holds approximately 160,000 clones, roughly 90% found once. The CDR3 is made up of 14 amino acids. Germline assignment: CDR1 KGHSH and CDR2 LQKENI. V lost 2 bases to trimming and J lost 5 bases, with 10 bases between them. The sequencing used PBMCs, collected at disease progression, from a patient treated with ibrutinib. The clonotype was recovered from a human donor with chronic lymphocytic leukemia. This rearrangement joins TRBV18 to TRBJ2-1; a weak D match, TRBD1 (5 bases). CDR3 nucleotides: TGTGCCAGCTCACCATTCATAGGGGACAATGAGCAGTTCTTC. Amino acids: CASSPFIGDNEQFF.